A single sample gave rise to the 29 T cell receptor beta chains below, sequenced in a study of tumor and adjacent non-tumor tissue in lung cancer. TCRbeta libraries were built with three rounds of nested PCR, modified from ARM-PCR. TCRdb redid the calling of the multiplex PCR reads with MiXCR, one entry per CDR3 protein. The data contain 100,000 to 120,000 distinct CDR3 sequences, over 75% of them singletons. The template was RNA from unsorted bulk tissue. Sequencing was carried out using lung tumor tissue. The receptors shown here come from a man in his 70s with non-small cell lung cancer.

The chain joins TRBV20-1 to TRBJ1-1; 8 positions agree with TRBD1. Germline CDR1 and CDR2: DFQATT and SNEGSKA (reference sequence). There are 17 residues in the CDR3. Losses at the gene ends were 0 bases for V and 2 bases for J; bases not matched to a gene: 11. The chain's CDR3 is CSARDGETGDPNTEAFF. The DNA of the CDR3 is TGCAGTGCTAGAGATGGCGAGACAGGGGACCCAAACACTGAAGCTTTCTTT.

Note on this clonotype: Compared with germline, one end of the junction differs, possibly owing to a read error. This chain uses TRBV11-2 with TRBJ2-3; 14 bases match TRBD2. From germline, CDR1 is SGHAT and CDR2 FQNNGV. This CDR3 is built from 17 residues. CDR3 amino acids: CVSSPRLAGGYRDTHYF. The CDR3 DNA reads TGTGTCAGCAGCCCTAGACTAGCGGGGGGGTATCGAGATACGCACTATTTT.

This clonotype was seen a single time. The chain recombines TRBV29-1 with TRBJ2-7, with D perhaps TRBD1 or TRBD2 (6 bases each). This CDR3 contains 14 residues. Germline lookup yields CDR1 SQVTM and CDR2 ANQGSEA. The germline V and J ends were trimmed by 6 bases and 2 bases, with 17 bases remaining between them. CDR3: CSVAGTRSPYEQYF. DNA for the CDR3: TGCAGCGTCGCGGGGACACGGTCGCCCTACGAGCAGTACTTC.

Turning to this clonotype: The conserved phenylalanine or tryptophan normally closing the CDR3 is absent here, so this likely arose from a read error. The chain combines TRBV13 with TRBJ2-7; maybe TRBD2 (5 bases). The CDR3 has 13 residues. CDR1 and CDR2 from the germline V gene are PRHDT and FYEKMQ (reference sequence). The CDR3 DNA follows: TGTGCTAGCAGCTCAACCACGGGGTACGAGCAGTACTCC. This codes for CASSSTTGYEQYS.

This chain joins TRBV20-1 and TRBJ1-5, with D perhaps TRBD1 (6 bases). The assigned J gene may be wrong: the sequence end matches TRBJ2-3 better. The V gene's germline CDR1 is DFQATT and CDR2 SNEGSKA (reference sequence). The CDR3 is made up of 14 amino acids. CDR3 sequence (DNA): TGCAGTGCTATAGCCACACAGGGTACCCAGCCCCAGTATTTT. The encoded protein is CSAIATQGTQPQYF.

Details on this clonotype: Because the CDR3 is missing its conserved closing phenylalanine or tryptophan, this is likely a read error. The chain uses TRBV29-1 and TRBJ1-1; 11 positions match TRBD1. The CDR3 is 14 residues long. Trimming cost V 6 bases and J 5 bases; bases outside gene matches: 8. The germline gives CDR1 SQVTM, CDR2 ANQGSEA. The CDR3, as DNA: TGCAGCGTCTTCGGACAGGGGGCTAAAACTGAAGCTTTCTCT. Translation gives CSVFGQGAKTEAFS.

This clonotype appeared once. One junction end does not reproduce the germline sequence, and a read error may be involved. The chain couples TRBV11-1 to TRBJ1-2; tentatively, D is TRBD1 (5 bases). CDR1 and CDR2 from the germline V gene are SGHAT and FQDESV (reference sequence). The CDR3 contains 12 residues. The CDR3 reads CANSVYRYGYTF. CDR3 DNA sequence: TGTGCCAACAGCGTATACAGGTATGGCTACACGTTC.

As to this clonotype: This likely comes from a read error, as the CDR3 has no conserved phenylalanine or tryptophan at its end. It is unclear where the CDR3 begins or ends on the DNA, so no DNA is shown, and the CDR3 is as TCRdb lists it. The chain links TRBV12-3 or TRBV12-4 to TRBJ1-5. The CDR3 numbers 12 amino acids, ends counted. The CDR3 region is CASRPTGQPQDV.

The rearrangement joins TRBV19 to TRBJ2-5, with TRBD1 matching 11 bases. Trimming took 5 bases from V and 1 from J; bases not matched to a gene: 6. Germline V CDR1 and CDR2: LNHDA, SQIVND (reference sequence). The CDR3 consists of 16 residues. The CDR3 is CASSRRDRGTQETQYF. Written as DNA, the CDR3 is TGTGCCAGTAGTCGCCGGGACAGGGGGACCCAAGAGACCCAGTACTTC.

This clonotype appeared a few times. The missing conserved phenylalanine or tryptophan at the end of this CDR3 makes a read error likely. V usage is TRBV28 and J usage is TRBJ2-7; TRBD1 is a possible D gene (6 bases). With 5 bases removed from V and 3 bases from J, the gap between germline ends came to 17 bases. Germline CDR1 is MDHEN and CDR2 is SYDVKM. The CDR3 consists of 15 residues. CDR3 nucleotides: TGTGCCAGCAGTCCCCGAGACGGACAGAACTACGAGCAGTACTTA. It translates to CASSPRDGQNYEQYL.

This clonotype was seen only once. Because it lacks the conserved phenylalanine or tryptophan at the end, this CDR3 is likely a read error. The CDR3 protein is CSVDLALKTQYS. CDR3 nucleotide sequence: TGCAGCGTTGACCTAGCGCTGAAAACGCAGTATTCT. The genes are TRBV29-1 and TRBJ2-3, with D maybe TRBD2 (6 bases). The V gene lost 3 bases and the J gene lost 9 bases, with 13 bases spanning the gap. The CDR3 is 12 residues long. CDR1 and CDR2 (germline): SQVTM, ANQGSEA.

Concerning this clonotype: At one of its ends the junction is not consistent with the germline gene, which may arise from a read error. The V gene is TRBV20-1, the J gene TRBJ2-7; 11 positions match TRBD2. Germline CDR1 DFQATT, CDR2 SNEGSKA (reference sequence). CDR3 length: 15 amino acids. This CDR3 reads CNARRTSGLTYEQYF. In nucleotides, the CDR3 is TGCAATGCTAGACGGACTAGCGGGTTGACCTACGAGCAGTACTTC.

A word on this clonotype: One junction end disagrees with the germline gene, perhaps due to a read error. The chain joins TRBV11-3 to TRBJ2-1; 13 bases align to TRBD2. The CDR3 is 17 residues long. From germline, CDR1 is SGHNT and CDR2 YENEEA. The CDR3 loop reads CAISLLGTSGVYNEQFF. The CDR3 region has the DNA TGTGCCATCAGCCTCCTAGGGACTAGCGGGGTCTATAATGAGCAGTTCTTC.

This clonotype has more than one count but fewer than ten. As the CDR3 is not closed by the conserved phenylalanine or tryptophan, this likely results from a read error. The DNA is left out, because the CDR3 cannot be placed on it with certainty; the CDR3 is given as TCRdb lists it. The chain uses TRBV12-3 or TRBV12-4 and TRBJ1-2; the D segment call TRBD1 is taken from the table without a DNA check. The CDR3 region is 15 residues in length, termini included. The CDR3 is CASSLLTGFGYGYAS.

This clonotype occurred many times. The V and J genes are TRBV12-3 or TRBV12-4 and TRBJ1-5; D is unresolved. V dropped 2 bases and J dropped 1 base, with 12 bases sitting between them. CDR3 size: 16 residues. The CDR3 nucleotides read TGTGCCAGCAGTTTATTCAGTCCTATGAGCAATCAGCCCCAGCATTTT. Translation: CASSLFSPMSNQPQHF.

Concerning this clonotype itself: An end of the junction does not agree with germline; a read error may underlie this. V usage is TRBV10-2 and J usage is TRBJ2-5; a weak D match, TRBD2 (5 bases). CDR3 length: 16 amino acids. Germline V lookup: CDR1 WSHSY, CDR2 SAAADI. The CDR3 DNA sequence: TGCGCCACCCAGGAAGGTGCAACGAGAGGTGGGGAGACCCAATACTTC. This gives the protein CATQEGATRGGETQYF.

With respect to this clonotype: This may be a read error: a much more frequent sequence differs by one nucleotide. The rearrangement links TRBV28 to TRBJ1-3; 7 positions agree with TRBD1. Germline CDR1 is MDHEN and CDR2 is SYDVKM. The CDR3 sequence is 15 residues long. CDR3 in amino acids: CVSRTGLYSGNTIYF. In DNA form, the CDR3 reads TGTGTCAGCCGGACAGGACTTTACTCTGGAAACACCATATATTTT.

Worth noting for this clonotype: At one end the junction does not follow the germline gene, possibly because of a read error. The chain employs TRBV11-2 and TRBJ2-7; TRBD1 is a possible D gene (6 bases). This CDR3 has 15 residues. Germline-derived CDR1 and CDR2 are SGHAT and FQNNGV. CDR3 amino acids: CASSPYSGTTYERYF. In DNA, the CDR3 is TGTGCTAGCAGCCCGTACTCCGGGACAACCTATGAGCGGTACTTC.

As to this clonotype: At one end, the junction sequence differs from germline, possibly due to a read error. The CDR3 coding sequence is TGCGCCAGCAACCAAACATCAGCAGGTAGGGTCACTGAAGCTTTCTTT. It codes for CASNQTSAGRVTEAFF. V usage is TRBV4-3 and J usage is TRBJ1-1; D gene unclear. In germline, CDR1 is LGHNA, CDR2 YSLEER. This CDR3 spans 16 amino acids.

With respect to this clonotype: Since the CDR3 does not end with the conserved phenylalanine or tryptophan, this likely comes from a read error. The V gene is TRBV29-1, the J gene TRBJ2-5; D possibly corresponds to TRBD1 (6 bases). The CDR3 is 16 residues long. Germline V gene data show CDR1 as SQVTM and CDR2 as ANQGSEA. The CDR3 region has the DNA TGTAGGGCCAAGCCCTACCTCCAGACAGGTCAAGAGATCCAGTACCTC. Translation gives CRAKPYLQTGQEIQYL.

The chain joins TRBV29-1 to TRBJ2-7; TRBD1 or TRBD2 may be the D gene (5 bases each). V gave up 7 bases and J gave up 0 bases, with 16 bases separating them. The CDR3 totals 14 residues. The germline V gene encodes CDR1 SQVTM and CDR2 ANQGSEA. The CDR3 region is CSDKWAGSSYEQYF. In nucleotides, the CDR3 is TGCAGCGATAAATGGGCAGGGAGCTCCTACGAGCAGTACTTC.

V and J are TRBV6-5 and TRBJ2-7; either TRBD1 or TRBD2 may supply D (5 bases each). Germline CDR1 reads MNHEY; CDR2 reads SVGAGI. The CDR3 extends over 16 amino acids. The ends were cut back, 0 bases at V and 8 bases at J, with 20 bases in the middle. The CDR3 DNA reads TGTGCCAGCAGTTACTCTACAGGACTTAATTCGGGGAAGCAGTACTTC. Translation: CASSYSTGLNSGKQYF.

Concerning this clonotype itself: The junction does not match germline at one end; this may be a read error. The chain carries TRBV10-1 and TRBJ2-1, with 8 bases aligning to TRBD2. There are 15 residues in the CDR3. Germline CDR1 WNHNN, CDR2 SYGVQD (reference sequence). The CDR3 DNA sequence: TGCGCCAGCAGCGCGGGACTAGAGAGGAAGGATGAACAGTTCTTC. Translation gives CASSAGLERKDEQFF.

About this clonotype itself: A junction boundary mismatches the germline segment, possibly from a read error. This chain links TRBV19 with TRBJ2-2; perhaps TRBD2 as D (7 bases). Germline V CDR1 and CDR2: LNHDA, SQIVND (reference sequence). The CDR3 contains 17 residues. CDR3 in DNA: TGTGACAGTAGTAAGACTGCTTCTGGGGGGGCCACCGGGGAACTGTTTTTT. Protein: CDSSKTASGGATGELFF.

A single count supports this clonotype. The chain recombines TRBV4-1 with TRBJ1-2, with D tentatively TRBD1 (6 bases). V was shortened by 4 bases and J by 8 bases, with 14 bases between the two germline ends. The CDR3 loop spans 13 amino acids. Per germline, CDR1 MGHRA and CDR2 YSYEKL. CDR3 region: CASSLIRGRGYTF. DNA of the CDR3: TGCGCCAGCAGCCTAATCAGGGGCAGAGGCTACACCTTC.

Comments on this clonotype: The CDR3 does not end in the conserved phenylalanine or tryptophan, so this is likely a read error. The rearrangement uses TRBV4-2 and TRBJ2-3; 8 positions agree with TRBD2. The CDR3 is 15 amino acids. J lost 4 bases, V lost 4 bases, and 7 bases had no gene match. Germline CDR1 and CDR2: LGHNA and YNFKEQ. The CDR3 DNA follows: TGTGCCAGCAGCCCCGTGCGGGGGGCCGCAGATACGCAGTATCCT. Its translation: CASSPVRGAADTQYP.

Concerning this clonotype itself: A much larger clone differs by one base, so this may be a read error. The rearrangement links TRBV7-2 to TRBJ1-3, with TRBD1 matching 7 bases. The junction had 12 bases not matched to a gene; V was cut back by 5 bases and J by 2 bases. The germline V gene encodes CDR1 SGHTA and CDR2 FQGNSA. The CDR3 totals 17 residues. Here the CDR3 reads CASSPTGALPTGNTIYF. The CDR3 nucleotides read TGTGCCAGCAGCCCCACAGGGGCCTTACCGACTGGAAACACCATATATTTT.

This clonotype was recorded once. Likely a read error: the CDR3 ends without its conserved phenylalanine or tryptophan. J is TRBJ2-1 and V is TRBV12-3 or TRBV12-4; TRBD1 is a possible D gene (6 bases). This CDR3 is built from 13 residues. V lost 5 bases and J lost 13, with 18 bases in between. Written as DNA, the CDR3 is TGTGCCAGCAGTACCACACAGGGTGGTGAACAGTTCTAC. Residues: CASSTTQGGEQFY.

This clonotype was detected only a few times. One junction end does not reproduce the germline sequence, and a read error may be involved. This chain links TRBV29-1 with TRBJ2-5, with a tentative D call TRBD1 (7 bases). This CDR3 is 12 amino acids long. Germline CDR1 reads SQVTM; CDR2 reads ANQGSEA. CDR3 sequence (DNA): TGCAGCGCAGAAGGGGGCGGGGAGACCCACTACTTC. Residues: CSAEGGGETHYF. Complete variable domain (other parts from reference TRBV29-1 and TRBJ2-5): SAVISQKPSRDICQRGTSLTIQCQVDSQVTMMFWYRQQPGQSLTLIATANQGSEATYESGFVIDKFPISRPNLTFSTLTVSNMSPEDSSIYLCSAEGGGETHYFGPGTRLLVL.